The 14 T cell receptor beta chains presented below share a single source sample, sequenced in a study of blood T cell repertoires in COVID-19. Libraries were prepared by immunoSEQ multiplex PCR; TCRdb keeps only in-frame clonotypes and omits some of them. The sample yields over 60,000 clones, about 76% seen once. Sequences were obtained from peripheral blood. The receptors derive from a human donor in a cohort sampled during active COVID-19.

The chain links TRBV18 to TRBJ2-2; 10 positions agree with TRBD2. Germline V gene sequence: CDR1 KGHSH, CDR2 LQKENI. The CDR3 runs 18 residues. After removal of 6 bases from V and 0 bases from J, the junction contained 10 bases not matched to a gene. CDR3 sequence reads: CASSPRSLAGANTGELFF. CDR3 nucleotide sequence: TGTGCCAGCTCCCCGCGCAGTCTAGCGGGGGCGAACACCGGGGAGCTGTTTTTT.

V gene TRBV4-2 combines with J gene TRBJ1-1; 9 positions match TRBD1. Germline assignment: CDR1 LGHNA and CDR2 YNFKEQ. V trimming: 3 bases; J trimming: 8 bases; junction bases outside the gene matches: 10. The CDR3 is made up of 15 amino acids. The CDR3 bases are TGTGCCAGCAGCCAGGAAGACAGGGGGAAAGGGGAAGCTTTCTTT. This codes for CASSQEDRGKGEAFF.

This sequence joins TRBV2 and TRBJ2-1, with 8 bases lining up with TRBD1. CDR1 and CDR2 from the germline V gene are SNHLY and FYNNEI. The length of the CDR3 is 13 residues. Trimming took 5 bases from V and 13 from J; bases not matched to a gene: 10. The CDR3 spells CASSRTGSEPQFF. The CDR3 DNA reads as TGTGCCAGCAGTCGGACAGGGTCCGAGCCCCAGTTCTTC.

This clone showed up just a few times. The rearrangement joins TRBV7-2 to TRBJ2-5, with TRBD2 matching over 7 bases. V lost 11 bases and J lost 5; bases outside the gene matches: 11. This CDR3 region has 13 residues. Germline-derived CDR1 and CDR2 are SGHTA and FQGNSA. The CDR3 loop is CAGGTTPSETQYF. The CDR3 bases are TGTGCCGGAGGGACTACCCCCAGCGAGACCCAGTACTTC.

The chain couples TRBV24-1 to TRBJ2-7; no clear D gene. The V gene's germline CDR1 is KGHDR and CDR2 SFDVKD. Trimming shortened V by 4 bases and J by 6 bases, and 24 bases separated the two germline ends. The CDR3 runs to 17 residues. The CDR3 DNA reads TGTGCCACCAGTGACACCCCGGAGAAAGCTACAAAAGGCGAGCAGTACTTC. Residues: CATSDTPEKATKGEQYF.

The chain uses TRBV2 and TRBJ1-5, with a weak D call TRBD1 (6 bases). Trimming pared 5 bases from V and 5 bases from J, leaving 16 bases between. The CDR3 is 15 residues long. Germline V gene lookup returns CDR1 SNHLY and CDR2 FYNNEI. Here the CDR3 DNA reads TGTGCCAGCAGTCTGGCGGCAGGGGTCGATCAGCCCCAGCATTTT. Encoded protein: CASSLAAGVDQPQHF.

The chain joins TRBV28 to TRBJ2-3, with 8 bases aligning to TRBD2. V was clipped by 6 bases and J by 3 bases; unmatched bases: 14. From germline, CDR1 is MDHEN and CDR2 SYDVKM. This CDR3 is built from 17 residues. The CDR3 loop is CASSLPLSGSRTDTQYF. CDR3 DNA sequence: TGTGCCAGCAGCTTACCCTTGAGCGGGAGCCGGACAGATACGCAGTATTTT.

The chain joins TRBV19 to TRBJ2-3; 7 positions match TRBD2. Trimming at V came to 5 bases and at J to 8 bases, leaving 7 bases not matched to a gene. The CDR3 length is 13 residues. In germline, CDR1 is LNHDA, CDR2 SQIVND (reference sequence). In DNA form, the CDR3 reads TGTGCCAGTAGTCGGGTCCCGGGAGGTACGCAGTATTTT. As protein: CASSRVPGGTQYF.

The rearrangement uses TRBV25-1 and TRBJ2-5; TRBD2 might be the D (5 bases). Trimming took 4 bases from V and 5 from J, leaving 5 bases between them. Germline V lookup: CDR1 MGHDK, CDR2 SYGVNS. The CDR3 has 11 residues. CDR3: CASSAGETQYF. The CDR3, as DNA: TGTGCCAGCAGTGCGGGGGAGACCCAGTACTTC.

This chain joins TRBV28 and TRBJ1-5; 8 bases line up with TRBD1. Germline V lookup: CDR1 MDHEN, CDR2 SYDVKM. J gave up 7 bases and V 6 bases, and 11 bases lay outside the gene matches. The CDR3 is made up of 15 amino acids. The CDR3 sequence is CASSWLGTGDQPQHF. CDR3 nucleotide sequence: TGTGCCAGCAGCTGGTTAGGGACAGGAGACCAGCCCCAGCATTTT.

The chain links TRBV3-1 (or the pseudogene TRBV3-2) to TRBJ2-7, with 11 nucleotides matching TRBD1. The CDR3 extends over 14 amino acids. Looked up from germline, CDR1 is LGHDT and CDR2 is YNNKEL (reference sequence). V lost 5 bases and J lost 7; bases outside the gene matches: 7. CDR3 DNA: TGTGCCAGCAGCTCCCGGGACAGGGGGAGTGAGCAGTACTTC. Amino acids: CASSSRDRGSEQYF.

The V gene is TRBV7-9, the J gene TRBJ2-7; D remains ambiguous. The length of the CDR3 is 15 residues. V lost 0 bases and J lost 7, with 16 bases in between. CDR1 is SEHNR, CDR2 FQNEAQ, per germline (reference sequence). The CDR3, as DNA: TGTGCCAGCAGCTTAGCGATGGCAGGCCGTGGGGAGCAGTACTTC. Encoded protein: CASSLAMAGRGEQYF.

This clone has just a few counts. The V gene is TRBV27, the J gene TRBJ2-1; 14 bases line up with TRBD2. Germline V gene lookup returns CDR1 MNHEY and CDR2 SMNVEV (reference sequence). The length of the CDR3 is 15 residues. The junction had 3 bases not matched to a gene; V was cut back by 4 bases and J by 7 bases. CDR3 amino acids: CASSSGTSGSNEQFF. The CDR3 nucleotides read TGTGCCAGCAGTTCTGGGACTAGCGGGAGTAATGAGCAGTTCTTC.

The rearrangement joins TRBV19 to TRBJ2-7; unclear D gene. V was pared by 2 bases and J by 3 bases, with 8 bases between. From germline, CDR1 is LNHDA and CDR2 SQIVND (reference sequence). This CDR3 has 13 residues. As DNA, the CDR3 is TGTGCCAGTAGTATACGGAGACTCTACGAGCAGTACTTC. Protein product: CASSIRRLYEQYF.